Sequencing of this TCR beta chain was carried out in a study of shared clonotypes between healthy human individuals. Method: immunoSEQ multiplex PCR; TCRdb's copy keeps in-frame clones and lacks some. The sample shows some 300,000 clones, about 70% of them seen only once. The CDR3 length is 13 residues. Germline V CDR1 and CDR2: SNHLY, FYNNEI. Trimming took 7 bases from V and 8 from J; bases not matched to a gene: 8. A remark on this clone: The antigen is undetermined.

Participating donors were healthy, HIV-negative adults free of recent acute infections or vaccinations. Findings and limits, study-wide: Approximately 5.1% was the fraction of naive CD4 clonotypes found shared across four donors.

The genes are TRBV2 and TRBJ1-2; 9 bases line up with TRBD1. Sequencing was carried out using memory CD4+ T cells sorted from blood. The subset: CD45RA-negative fraction. This receptor was obtained from a young man in good health. CDR3 bases: TGTGCCAGCAATCGACAGGGGGATGGGGGCTACACCTTC. Translating gives CASNRQGDGGYTF.